A single sample gave rise to the 5 T cell receptor beta chains below, sequenced in a study of control samples from healthy donors and cancer patients. Repertoires were generated with immunoSEQ multiplex PCR, while TCRdb's copy carries only in-frame clones and drops some. The sample has around 140,000 clones; around nine tenths are singletons. Sample: PBMCs. The origin of the receptors is a man in his forties or fifties with head and neck cancer.

This rearrangement joins TRBV29-1 to TRBJ2-1; TRBD2 matches at 14 bases. J lost 10 bases, V lost 3 bases, and 17 bases had no gene match. CDR1 is SQVTM, CDR2 ANQGSEA, per germline. The length of the CDR3 is 18 residues. CDR3 nucleotide sequence: TGCAGCGTTGAGGGGACTAGCGGGAGTGTGGGGATCATTTTGGAGCAGTTCTTC. This gives the protein CSVEGTSGSVGIILEQFF.

This chain links TRBV27 with TRBJ2-1; a weak D match, TRBD2 (5 bases). The length of the CDR3 is 13 residues. Trimming removed 4 bases from V and 6 bases from J, with 10 bases in between. The germline V gene has CDR1 MNHEY and CDR2 SMNVEV (reference sequence). This chain's CDR3 is CASSSGLGNEQFF. CDR3 DNA: TGTGCCAGCAGTTCCGGACTTGGCAATGAGCAGTTCTTC.

Regarding this clone: Germline and junction disagree at one end, which may indicate a read error. J is TRBJ1-1 and V is TRBV29-1; 7 bases fit TRBD1. The CDR3 is 14 amino acids. Germline V CDR1 and CDR2: SQVTM, ANQGSEA. CDR3: CSVGSARDSSSGVF. The DNA of the CDR3 is TGCAGCGTTGGTTCGGCCAGGGACAGTTCAAGCGGGGTCTTT.

The V call is TRBV19, the J call TRBJ2-3, with 13 nucleotides matching TRBD2. CDR3 size: 17 residues. J gave up 6 bases and V 4 bases, and 10 bases lay outside the gene matches. Germline loops: CDR1 LNHDA, CDR2 SQIVND (reference sequence). The CDR3 spells CASSTRTSGSSGDTQYF. CDR3 coding DNA: TGTGCCAGTAGTACACGGACTAGCGGGAGCAGTGGTGATACGCAGTATTTT.

The chain employs TRBV7-2 and TRBJ1-3, with 7 bases aligning to TRBD1. The germline CDR1 and CDR2 sequences are SGHTA and FQGNSA. J was trimmed by 0 bases and V by 5 bases; bases with no gene match: 4. This CDR3 is built from 15 residues. The DNA for the CDR3 is TGTGCCAGCAGCCCTTGGGACAGCTCTGGAAACACCATATATTTT. Its translation is CASSPWDSSGNTIYF.